This T cell receptor (beta chain) was profiled in a study of cytomegalovirus exposure and HLA in healthy donors. CDR1 is MDHEN and CDR2 is SYDVKM in the germline V gene. The CDR3 is made up of 14 amino acids. V gave up 2 bases and J gave up 2 bases, with 7 bases separating them. A multiplex PCR was run with 60 Vbeta primers and 13 Jbeta primers. Repertoires were generated with immunoSEQ multiplex PCR, while TCRdb's copy carries only in-frame clones and drops some. The sample shows about 100,000 clones, 65% to 85% of them seen only once. There were likely unrecorded immune exposures, though donors were nominally healthy when sampled.

The receptor was isolated from a woman aged 55-70 years in good health and CMV-seropositive. The sample taken for sequencing was PBMCs. The V call is TRBV28, the J call TRBJ1-3, with D tentatively TRBD1 (5 bases). CDR3 DNA sequence: TGTGCCAGCAGTTTACCAGGGACTGGAAACACCATATATTTT. Protein product: CASSLPGTGNTIYF.